One sample yielded the 17 T cell receptor beta chains listed below, sequenced in a study of T cells in Graves' hyperthyroidism and ophthalmopathy. Authors of the study amplified TCR beta CDR3 regions from RNA transcripts. HTBI primers were employed in a first-round RT-PCR of the TCR CDR3. TCRdb used MiXCR to reprocess the multiplex PCR reads, holding one entry per CDR3 protein. The table has about 700,000 distinct CDR3 sequences, 40% to 55% seen once. The sequencing input was peripheral blood or thyroid tissue (not recorded which). The source is an adult man with Graves' disease, either hyperthyroidism or ophthalmopathy (not recorded which).

The table lists this clonotype with a count of one. The chain carries TRBV9 and TRBJ1-2; 9 nucleotides match TRBD1. Trimming cost V 3 bases and J 5 bases; bases outside gene matches: 8. The CDR3 runs 15 residues. Germline assignment: CDR1 SGDLS and CDR2 YYNGEE. CDR3 region: CASSAGQGGRYGYTF. The DNA for the CDR3 is TGTGCCAGCAGCGCGGGACAGGGCGGTCGGTATGGCTACACCTTC.

Of note for this clonotype: It may be a read error: a sequence one base away is much more abundant. The chain recombines TRBV11-2 with TRBJ1-1; D is unresolved. Looked up from germline, CDR1 is SGHAT and CDR2 is FQNNGV. The CDR3 spans 13 residues. Deletions cut 8 bases from V and 2 bases from J, with 12 bases between. CDR3 sequence reads: CASGIGPNTEAFF. The CDR3 bases are TGTGCCAGCGGCATCGGACCCAACACTGAAGCTTTCTTT.

V gene TRBV20-1 combines with J gene TRBJ1-1, with D unclear. In germline, CDR1 is DFQATT, CDR2 SNEGSKA (reference sequence). There are 13 residues in the CDR3. The V end lost 6 bases, the J end lost 0 bases, and 11 bases lay between the germline ends. CDR3 residues: CSAIDGMNTEAFF. CDR3 DNA sequence: TGCAGTGCGATAGACGGAATGAACACTGAAGCTTTCTTT.

The chain employs TRBV20-1 and TRBJ1-2; D is unresolved. The CDR3 covers 14 residues. Trimming took off 0 bases at V and 8 bases at J, with 16 bases between the two ends. Germline V gene lookup returns CDR1 DFQATT and CDR2 SNEGSKA (reference sequence). CDR3 loop: CSARDAGALDGYTF. CDR3 sequence (DNA): TGCAGTGCTAGAGATGCAGGAGCATTGGACGGCTACACCTTC.

Only a few counts were recorded for this clonotype. The V call is TRBV7-6, the J call TRBJ1-2; 10 bases align to TRBD1. V trimming: 5 bases; J trimming: 2 bases; junction bases outside the gene matches: 5. CDR1 and CDR2 from the germline V gene are SGHVS and FNYEAQ. The CDR3 is 15 residues long. The CDR3 bases are TGTGCCAGCAGCGCCGGGACAGGGGACAACTATGGCTACACCTTC. Its protein product is CASSAGTGDNYGYTF.

The chain joins TRBV10-3 to TRBJ2-5; the match to TRBD1 covers 10 bases. V lost 5 bases, J lost 6 bases, and 3 bases stayed unmatched. The CDR3 runs 13 residues. Germline V gene lookup returns CDR1 ENHRY and CDR2 SYGVKD. CDR3 bases: TGTGCCATCAGTTGGGACAGGGGACAGACCCAGTACTTC. Translating it yields CAISWDRGQTQYF.

Ten or more counts support this clonotype. This chain joins TRBV7-8 and TRBJ2-7; the D gene is possibly TRBD1 (6 bases). CDR3 size: 15 residues. Germline CDR1 is SGHVS and CDR2 is FQNEAQ. V was trimmed by 5 bases and J by 3 bases, leaving 17 bases between them. DNA for the CDR3: TGTGCCAGCAGCGACACAGGGAGAAAGGTCTACGAGCAGTACTTC. Amino acids: CASSDTGRKVYEQYF.

The chain joins TRBV13 to TRBJ1-6; 8 bases are shared with TRBD1. Germline V lookup: CDR1 PRHDT, CDR2 FYEKMQ (reference sequence). The V and J ends lost 8 bases and 9 bases, in that order; junction bases with no gene match: 3. The CDR3 sequence is 12 residues long. CDR3: CASGQGSSPLHF. Written as DNA, the CDR3 is TGTGCCAGCGGACAGGGATCTTCACCCCTCCACTTT.

This clonotype was picked up a small number of times. The V call is TRBV7-9, the J call TRBJ1-2, with 7 bases lining up with TRBD1. The CDR3 covers 13 residues. From germline, CDR1 is SEHNR and CDR2 FQNEAQ (reference sequence). Trimming took 7 bases from V and 6 from J; bases not matched to a gene: 8. The CDR3 nucleotides read TGTGCCAGCATTAGGGGGCAGCGAGATGGCTACACCTTC. Amino acids: CASIRGQRDGYTF. The whole variable domain, remainder taken from reference TRBV7-9 and TRBJ1-2, is DTGVSQNPRHKITKRGQNVTFRCDPISEHNRLYWYRQTLGQGPEFLTYFQNEAQLEKSRLLSDRFSAERPKGSFSTLEIQRTEQGDSAMYLCASIRGQRDGYTFGSGTRLTVV.

The chain combines TRBV9 with TRBJ2-5, with TRBD1 matching 7 bases. The CDR3 extends over 16 amino acids. Germline V CDR1 and CDR2: SGDLS, YYNGEE. J lost 1 base, V lost 4 bases, and 10 bases had no gene match. CDR3 coding DNA: TGTGCCAGCAGCCCAGGGACAGCAACCGGCCAAGAGACCCAGTACTTC. It yields the protein CASSPGTATGQETQYF.

J is TRBJ2-2 and V is TRBV12-3 or TRBV12-4, with 8 bases fitting TRBD2. V shed 6 bases, J shed 5 bases, and the junction held 11 bases outside the gene matches. The CDR3 spans 16 residues. The CDR3 nucleotides are TGTGCCAGCAGCTGGGTAGCGGGACGTAGGACCGGGGAGCTGTTTTTT. This translates into CASSWVAGRRTGELFF.

CDR3 nucleotides: TGTGCCAGCAGCCCGCGGACAGGGGCCCAGCCTGGACTGTTTTTT. Protein: CASSPRTGAQPGLFF. The chain carries TRBV7-8 and TRBJ1-4, with 9 bases aligning to TRBD1. Trimming at V came to 5 bases and at J to 13 bases, leaving 14 bases not matched to a gene. CDR1 and CDR2 (germline): SGHVS, FQNEAQ. The CDR3 covers 15 residues.

The chain employs TRBV12-3 or TRBV12-4 and TRBJ1-5; no clear D. Trimming shortened V by 7 bases and J by 6 bases, and 22 bases separated the two germline ends. The CDR3 consists of 16 residues. CDR3 protein: CASKSGDILSGQPQHF. DNA for the CDR3: TGTGCCAGCAAATCGGGAGACATTCTATCCGGTCAGCCCCAGCATTTT.

In its sample, this clonotype was seen many times. This chain links TRBV15 with TRBJ1-6; 9 nucleotides agree with TRBD1. The trim removed 5 bases at V and 4 bases at J, leaving 6 bases unmatched. The CDR3 is 16 residues long. Germline V lookup: CDR1 LNHNV, CDR2 YYDKDF (reference sequence). CDR3 loop: CATSAKQGAYNSPLHF. The CDR3 DNA sequence: TGTGCCACCAGCGCAAAACAGGGGGCGTATAATTCACCCCTCCACTTT. Full variable domain (rest looked up from reference TRBV15 and TRBJ1-6): DAMVIQNPRYQVTQFGKPVTLSCSQTLNHNVMYWYQQKSSQAPKLLFHYYDKDFNNEADTPDNFQSRRPNTSFCFLDIRSPGLGDTAMYLCATSAKQGAYNSPLHFGNGTRLTVT.

This clonotype came up a few times. The chain combines TRBV9 with TRBJ1-1; tentatively, D is TRBD1 (6 bases). Deletions cut 4 bases from V and 3 bases from J, with 16 bases between. This CDR3 is built from 15 residues. Germline CDR1 SGDLS, CDR2 YYNGEE. CDR3 nucleotide sequence: TGTGCCAGCAGCACCCGAGGGGGTGAGGACACTGAAGCTTTCTTT. Its translation is CASSTRGGEDTEAFF.

This clonotype came up a few times. The chain couples TRBV5-4 to TRBJ1-1; D unclear. The CDR3 covers 14 residues. V was shortened by 0 bases and J by 7 bases, with 13 bases between the two germline ends. Germline V lookup: CDR1 SGHNT, CDR2 YYREEE (reference sequence). The CDR3 sequence is CASSLGLLRDEAFF. The CDR3 DNA sequence: TGTGCCAGCAGCTTGGGTTTATTAAGGGATGAAGCTTTCTTT.

Note on this clonotype: Its ends do not fully match the called genes, so a read error is possible. The chain employs TRBV7-3 and TRBJ2-7; no reliable D call. Germline CDR1 is SGHTA and CDR2 is FQGTGA. CDR3 length: 13 amino acids. The CDR3 is CAGSLAGSNVQYF. The CDR3 DNA is TGTGCCGGCAGCTTAGCCGGGTCCAACGTGCAGTACTTC.